The clone carrying this TCR beta chain was seen a handful of times. Antigen: not known. This clone may be a read error of a much larger clone one base away. This record comes from a study of circulating CD8 cells and anti-PD-1 response in melanoma. Whole-study context: About 50% of the 13 melanoma patients received first-line anti-PD-1 therapy. The study, taken as a whole, reports: DNEG was most diverse; TIGIT repertoires were least diverse.

This CDR3 spans 14 amino acids. Germline V CDR1 and CDR2: SNHLY, FYNNEI. The V and J ends lost 8 bases and 5 bases respectively, with 19 bases between them. Sorting of live CD3+CD8+TCRalphabeta+ cells by PD-1 and/or TIGIT gave four subsets. The QIAseq Immune Repertoire TCR panel built the libraries from around 15 ng of total RNA. TCRdb redid the calling of the reads with MiXCR, one entry per CDR3 protein. Among approximately 400 distinct CDR3 sequences listed, roughly 6.2% were seen once. The specimen comprised CD8+ T cells from PBMCs, sampled at baseline or after one month of anti-PD-1 therapy (not recorded which). This chain uses TRBV2 with TRBJ2-7, with a possible D match to TRBD1 (6 bases). The TCR was taken from a human donor with melanoma. CDR3 loop: CASEPPDSDHEQYF. CDR3 bases: TGTGCCAGCGAGCCCCCGGACAGTGACCACGAGCAGTACTTC. Full variable domain (missing parts from reference TRBV2 and TRBJ2-7): EPEVTQTPSHQVTQMGQEVILRCVPISNHLYFYWYRQILGQKVEFLVSFYNNEISEKSEIFDDQFSVERPDGSNFTLKIRSTKLEDSAMYFCASEPPDSDHEQYFGPGTRLTVT.